This T cell receptor beta chain was captured in a study of cytomegalovirus exposure and HLA in healthy donors. Study-level points and caveats: When a later analysis compared HLA-associated TCR beta chains with equally common others, the HLA-associated chains turned out to be more clonally expanded and to have lower generation probabilities. Most TCR sequences were seen very rarely across donors, but some public TCRs occurred in many. In vitro testing confirmed a few CMV-associated chains as specific for CMV antigens.

Both 60 Vbeta primers and 13 Jbeta primers went into the PCR. Sequencing used immunoSEQ multiplex PCR; TCRdb keeps in-frame clones, though not all of them. The table shows 110,000 or so clones, with 67% occurring only once. This clone was recorded only once. Its specificity is unknown. From germline, CDR1 is LNHNV and CDR2 YYDKDF (reference sequence). Trimming cost V 1 base and J 3 bases, with 9 bases left between them. CDR3 length: 14 residues. The clonotype was recovered from a man aged 18-30 years in good health and CMV-seropositive. Sequencing used PBMCs. The chain couples TRBV15 to TRBJ1-2; D possibly corresponds to TRBD1 (5 bases). The CDR3 sequence is CATSRAAGHYGYTF. The CDR3 nucleotides are TGTGCCACCAGCAGAGCGGCGGGACACTATGGCTACACCTTC.